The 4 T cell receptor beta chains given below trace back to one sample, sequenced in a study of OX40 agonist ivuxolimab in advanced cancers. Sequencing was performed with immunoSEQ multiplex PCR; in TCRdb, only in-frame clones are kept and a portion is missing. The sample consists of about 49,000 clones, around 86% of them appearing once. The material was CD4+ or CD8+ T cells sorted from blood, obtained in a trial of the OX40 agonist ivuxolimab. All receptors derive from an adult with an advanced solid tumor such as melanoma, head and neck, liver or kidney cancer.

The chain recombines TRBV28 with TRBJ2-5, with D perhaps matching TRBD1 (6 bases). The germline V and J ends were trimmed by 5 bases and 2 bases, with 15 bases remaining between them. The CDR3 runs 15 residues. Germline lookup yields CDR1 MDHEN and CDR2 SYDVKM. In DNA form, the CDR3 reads TGTGCCAGCAGTCCGACCGGGACACTGCAAGAGACCCAGTACTTC. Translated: CASSPTGTLQETQYF.

The CDR3 sequence is CASSLEYGLDTQYF. The CDR3 nucleotides are TGTGCCAGCAGCTTAGAGTATGGGTTAGATACGCAGTATTTT. The chain has TRBV7-2 and TRBJ2-3; unclear D gene. The CDR3 is 14 residues long. CDR1 is SGHTA and CDR2 is FQGNSA in the germline V gene. V was cut by 1 base and J by 5 bases, with 10 bases left in between.

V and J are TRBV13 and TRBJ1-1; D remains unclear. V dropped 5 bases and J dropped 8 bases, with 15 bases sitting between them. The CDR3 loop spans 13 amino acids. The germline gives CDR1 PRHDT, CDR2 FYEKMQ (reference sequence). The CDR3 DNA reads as TGTGCCAGCAGCCTAACGCCACTTAGGGAAGCTTTCTTT. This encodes CASSLTPLREAFF.

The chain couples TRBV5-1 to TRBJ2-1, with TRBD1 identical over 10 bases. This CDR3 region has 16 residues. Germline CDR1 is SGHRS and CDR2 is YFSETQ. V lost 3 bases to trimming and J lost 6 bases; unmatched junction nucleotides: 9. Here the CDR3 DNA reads TGCGCCAGCAGCTACCCCGGGACAGGGGTCTTCAATGAGCAGTTCTTC. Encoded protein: CASSYPGTGVFNEQFF. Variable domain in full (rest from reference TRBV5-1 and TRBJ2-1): KAGVTQTPRYLIKTRGQQVTLSCSPISGHRSVSWYQQTPGQGLQFLFEYFSETQRNKGNFPGRFSGRQFSNSRSEMNVSTLELGDSALYLCASSYPGTGVFNEQFFGPGTRLTVL.